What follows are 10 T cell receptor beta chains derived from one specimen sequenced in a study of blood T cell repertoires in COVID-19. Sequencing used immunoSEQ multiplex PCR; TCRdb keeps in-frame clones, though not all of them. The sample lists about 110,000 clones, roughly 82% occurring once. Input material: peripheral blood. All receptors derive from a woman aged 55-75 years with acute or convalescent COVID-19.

The CDR3 nucleotides are TGCGCCAGCAGCTTGCTCGGGGACTATGGCTACACCTTC. This translates into CASSLLGDYGYTF. The chain employs TRBV5-1 and TRBJ1-2, with D uncertain. The V gene lost 1 base and the J gene lost 3 bases, with 7 bases spanning the gap. Germline CDR1 is SGHRS and CDR2 is YFSETQ. The CDR3 has 13 residues.

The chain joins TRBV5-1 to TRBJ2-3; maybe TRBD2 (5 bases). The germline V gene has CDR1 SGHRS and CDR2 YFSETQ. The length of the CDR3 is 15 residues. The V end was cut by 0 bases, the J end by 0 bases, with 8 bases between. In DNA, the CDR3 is TGCGCCAGCAGCTTGGCGGACTCTAGCACAGATACGCAGTATTTT. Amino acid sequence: CASSLADSSTDTQYF.

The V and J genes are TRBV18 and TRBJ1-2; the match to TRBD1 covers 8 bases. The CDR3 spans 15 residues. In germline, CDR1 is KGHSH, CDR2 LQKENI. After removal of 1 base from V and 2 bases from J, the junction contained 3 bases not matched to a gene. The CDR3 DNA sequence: TGTGCCAGCTCACCACTGGGGGACAGGAACTATGGCTACACCTTC. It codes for CASSPLGDRNYGYTF.

CDR3 in amino acids: CASSPLSAISGEAFF. The CDR3, as DNA: TGTGCCAGCAGCCCCCTTTCGGCCATCTCGGGGGAAGCTTTCTTT. The rearrangement links TRBV4-2 to TRBJ1-1; no firm D call. Deletions cut 4 bases from V and 8 bases from J, with 20 bases between. Germline loops: CDR1 LGHNA, CDR2 YNFKEQ. This CDR3 has 15 amino acids.

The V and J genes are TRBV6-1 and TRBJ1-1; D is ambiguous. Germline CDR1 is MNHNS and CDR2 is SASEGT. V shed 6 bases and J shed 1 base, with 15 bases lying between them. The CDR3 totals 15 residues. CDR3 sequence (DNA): TGTGCCAGCAGGTCTCCAGGCGGAGGGAACACTGAAGCTTTCTTT. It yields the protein CASRSPGGGNTEAFF.

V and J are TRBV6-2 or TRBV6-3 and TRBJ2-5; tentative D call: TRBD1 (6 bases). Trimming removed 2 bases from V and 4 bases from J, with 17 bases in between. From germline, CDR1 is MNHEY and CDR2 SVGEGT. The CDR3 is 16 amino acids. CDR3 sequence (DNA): TGTGCCAGCAGTTACGACCCTTTCAGGGGTTCAGAGACCCAGTACTTC. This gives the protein CASSYDPFRGSETQYF.

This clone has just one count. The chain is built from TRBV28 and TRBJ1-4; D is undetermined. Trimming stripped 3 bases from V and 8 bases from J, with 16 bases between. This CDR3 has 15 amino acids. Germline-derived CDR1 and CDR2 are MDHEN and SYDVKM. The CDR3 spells CASSFRDGRLEKLFF. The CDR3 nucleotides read TGTGCCAGCAGTTTCCGTGACGGGAGGTTAGAAAAACTGTTTTTT. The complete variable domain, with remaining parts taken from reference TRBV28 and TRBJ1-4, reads DVKVTQSSRYLVKRTGEKVFLECVQDMDHENMFWYRQDPGLGLRLIYFSYDVKMKEKGDIPEGYSVSREKKERFSLILESASTNQTSMYLCASSFRDGRLEKLFFGSGTQLSVL.

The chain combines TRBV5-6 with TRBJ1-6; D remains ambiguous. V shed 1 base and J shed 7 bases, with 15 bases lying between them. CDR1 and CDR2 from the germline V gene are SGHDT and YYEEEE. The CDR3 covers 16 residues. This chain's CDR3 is CASSLIAGRGNSPLHF. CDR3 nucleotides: TGTGCCAGCAGCTTGATTGCAGGCCGAGGGAATTCACCCCTCCACTTT.

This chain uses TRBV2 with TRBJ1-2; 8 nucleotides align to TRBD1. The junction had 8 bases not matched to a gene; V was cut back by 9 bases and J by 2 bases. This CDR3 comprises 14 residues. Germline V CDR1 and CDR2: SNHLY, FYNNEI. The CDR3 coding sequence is TGTGCCAGTACTGGACAGGGTCCGAACTATGGCTACACCTTC. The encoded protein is CASTGQGPNYGYTF.

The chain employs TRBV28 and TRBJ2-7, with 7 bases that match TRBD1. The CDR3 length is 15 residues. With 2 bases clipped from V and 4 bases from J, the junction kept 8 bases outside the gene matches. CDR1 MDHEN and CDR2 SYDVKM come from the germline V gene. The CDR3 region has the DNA TGTGCCAGCAGTTTACTCCAGGGACAGCGGTACGAGCAGTACTTC. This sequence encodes CASSLLQGQRYEQYF.